Listed here are 16 T cell receptor beta chains from one sample, sequenced in a study of T cell changes during pregnancy in multiple sclerosis. Generated by immunoSEQ multiplex PCR, the TCRdb table keeps only in-frame clones and is missing some. The sample lists roughly 84,000 clones, just over 90% seen once, with about 1.4% in the top ten. This sample comprised peripheral blood, obtained in the third trimester of pregnancy. Receptors were obtained from a female donor in good health, enrolled as a control in a pregnancy study.

The J gene is TRBJ2-3, the V gene TRBV2; 8 bases line up with TRBD2. V shed 1 base and J 3 bases; nucleotides not matched to a gene: 9. The germline gives CDR1 SNHLY, CDR2 FYNNEI. This CDR3 is 17 amino acids long. The CDR3 protein is CASSEEGSGSLTDTQYF. The CDR3 DNA reads TGTGCCAGCAGTGAAGAAGGAAGCGGGAGCCTGACAGATACGCAGTATTTT.

CDR3 sequence reads: CASSLWREGLGYTF. The DNA of the CDR3 is TGTGCCAGCAGTTTGTGGCGGGAGGGGCTAGGCTACACCTTC. V usage is TRBV28 and J usage is TRBJ1-2; D might be TRBD1 (5 bases). The CDR3 contains 14 residues. Trimming cost V 3 bases and J 8 bases, with 16 bases left between them. Germline V gene sequence: CDR1 MDHEN, CDR2 SYDVKM.

This chain links TRBV28 with TRBJ2-1; 12 nucleotides match TRBD1. Looked up from germline, CDR1 is MDHEN and CDR2 is SYDVKM. V trimming: 1 base; J trimming: 6 bases; junction bases outside the gene matches: 4. The CDR3 extends over 16 amino acids. The CDR3 loop reads CASSLSGQGAGNEQFF. The CDR3 DNA reads TGTGCCAGCAGTTTATCGGGACAGGGGGCGGGCAATGAGCAGTTCTTC.

The chain joins TRBV7-2 to TRBJ2-7, with TRBD1 matching 11 bases. The CDR3 length is 13 residues. Germline V gives CDR1 SGHTA, CDR2 FQGNSA. After removal of 7 bases from V and 7 bases from J, the junction contained 6 bases not matched to a gene. The DNA for the CDR3 is TGTGCCAGCACCCCGGACAGGGGGCAGGAGCAGTACTTC. Protein sequence: CASTPDRGQEQYF.

The gene calls are TRBV2 and TRBJ1-2; D ambiguous. The V end was cut by 0 bases, the J end by 2 bases, with 13 bases between. The germline CDR1 and CDR2 sequences are SNHLY and FYNNEI. The CDR3 consists of 16 residues. The CDR3 region has the DNA TGTGCCAGCAGTGAAGCGTCGGGGTTATCGAACTATGGCTACACCTTC. This translates into CASSEASGLSNYGYTF.

J is TRBJ2-1 and V is TRBV30, with TRBD2 matching 7 bases. Trimming removed 4 bases from V and 0 bases from J; junction bases left unmatched: 3. There are 14 residues in the CDR3. Germline CDR1 reads GTSNPN; CDR2 reads SVGIG (reference sequence). CDR3 sequence (DNA): TGTGCCTGGAACGGGGGGAGCTCCTACAATGAGCAGTTCTTC. It translates to CAWNGGSSYNEQFF.

The V call is TRBV27, the J call TRBJ2-2, with a possible D match to TRBD2 (6 bases). Trimming took off 4 bases at V and 3 bases at J, with 9 bases between the two ends. This CDR3 has 14 amino acids. Germline values: CDR1 MNHEY, CDR2 SMNVEV (reference sequence). This CDR3 reads CASSYGRDTGELFF. The DNA of the CDR3 is TGTGCCAGCAGTTACGGGAGAGACACCGGGGAGCTGTTTTTT.

This chain links TRBV5-1 with TRBJ2-5; D call uncertain. V was clipped by 0 bases and J by 5 bases, with 8 bases between them. The CDR3 is made up of 13 amino acids. CDR1 is SGHRS, CDR2 YFSETQ, per germline. CDR3 coding DNA: TGCGCCAGCAGCTTGGGACACGTCGAGACCCAGTACTTC. This sequence encodes CASSLGHVETQYF.

The V call is TRBV5-1, the J call TRBJ2-1, with D uncertain. CDR1 and CDR2 from the germline V gene are SGHRS and YFSETQ. CDR3 length: 16 residues. The V end was cut by 0 bases, the J end by 8 bases, with 18 bases between. For the CDR3, the DNA is TGCGCCAGCAGCTTGGCGCCCAGCAGGCTTTTTGATGAGCAGTTCTTC. Amino acid sequence: CASSLAPSRLFDEQFF.

This chain joins TRBV7-8 and TRBJ2-2; 12 positions match TRBD1. The ends lost 7 bases at V and 8 bases at J; junction bases unmatched: 11. The CDR3 has 16 amino acids. Germline-derived CDR1 and CDR2 are SGHVS and FQNEAQ. In DNA, the CDR3 is TGTGCCAGCACCCAAGGGGACAGGGGGCGGGTAGGGGAGCTGTTTTTT. Protein sequence: CASTQGDRGRVGELFF.

CDR3 DNA: TGTGCCAGCAGCTTAGCGTTCGGGAGAGGTCACAATGAGCAGTTCTTC. Translation gives CASSLAFGRGHNEQFF. The chain recombines TRBV7-9 with TRBJ2-1; weak D call: TRBD2 (6 bases). V lost 0 bases and J lost 5, with 14 bases in between. The V gene's germline CDR1 is SEHNR and CDR2 FQNEAQ (reference sequence). The CDR3 length is 16 residues.

V is TRBV27 and J is TRBJ2-6, with a tentative D call TRBD2 (5 bases). From germline, CDR1 is MNHEY and CDR2 SMNVEV (reference sequence). Trimming cost V 1 base and J 2 bases, with 6 bases left between them. The CDR3 sequence is 15 residues long. The CDR3 is CASSLYGAGANVLTF. The CDR3 DNA reads TGTGCCAGCAGTTTATACGGGGCTGGGGCCAACGTCCTGACTTTC. Variable domain in full (rest from reference TRBV27 and TRBJ2-6): EAQVTQNPRYLITVTGKKLTVTCSQNMNHEYMSWYRQDPGLGLRQIYYSMNVEVTDKGDVPEGYKVSRKEKRNFPLILESPSPNQTSLYFCASSLYGAGANVLTFGAGSRLTVL.

J is TRBJ1-6 and V is TRBV30; D is unresolved. The V gene's germline CDR1 is GTSNPN and CDR2 SVGIG (reference sequence). Trimming cost V 5 bases and J 7 bases, with 18 bases left between them. CDR3 length: 15 amino acids. The CDR3 DNA reads as TGTGCCTGGGCCCCGACGGGGTCTTTAAATTCACCCCTCCACTTT. Translating it yields CAWAPTGSLNSPLHF.

This clone was recorded once. This chain uses TRBV9 with TRBJ2-1; 12 nucleotides match TRBD1. Germline V gene data show CDR1 as SGDLS and CDR2 as YYNGEE. V was pared by 4 bases and J by 7 bases, with 6 bases of the junction left unmatched. The CDR3 is 15 residues long. The CDR3 protein is CASSPGTGGRNEQFF. CDR3 DNA: TGTGCCAGCAGCCCCGGGACAGGGGGCAGGAATGAGCAGTTCTTC. Based on the CDR3 plus reference TRBV9 and TRBJ2-1, the full variable domain is DSGVTQTPKHLITATGQRVTLRCSPRSGDLSVYWYQQSLDQGLQFLIQYYNGEERAKGNILERFSAQQFPDLHSELNLSSLELGDSALYFCASSPGTGGRNEQFFGPGTRLTVL.

The V gene is TRBV5-4, the J gene TRBJ2-2, with 7 positions matching TRBD1. The germline gives CDR1 SGHNT, CDR2 YYREEE (reference sequence). The CDR3 contains 13 residues. The J segment lost 7 bases and the V segment lost 6 bases, leaving 6 bases of the junction unmatched. The CDR3 is CASTRQGNGELFF. The CDR3 DNA is TGTGCCAGCACCCGACAGGGTAACGGGGAGCTGTTTTTT.

This chain joins TRBV29-1 and TRBJ2-1; D remains unclear. The length of the CDR3 is 13 residues. V was trimmed by 4 bases and J by 8 bases, leaving 15 bases between them. Germline-derived CDR1 and CDR2 are SQVTM and ANQGSEA. As DNA, the CDR3 is TGCAGCGTTGCCCCACGGGTGGCCGATGAGCAGTTCTTC. Its protein is CSVAPRVADEQFF.